The 26 T cell receptor beta chains listed next were all sequenced from one sample in a study of blood T cells in healthy people across ages. Combining a sample-barcoded 5' primer with a J-beta primer mix, a second PCR ran for roughly 6 to 11 cycles. MiXCR, applied by TCRdb to the 5' RACE reads, yields one record per CDR3 protein. The top ten hold over 30% of the sample, which has hundreds of thousands of distinct CDR3 sequences, approximately 50% seen once. The sequenced material came from blood. The receptor set was obtained from a man aged 55-75 years in good health.

This chain uses TRBV29-1 with TRBJ2-3; 9 nucleotides line up with TRBD2. After removal of 8 bases from V and 4 bases from J, the junction contained 16 bases not matched to a gene. The CDR3 consists of 16 residues. Germline V gene sequence: CDR1 SQVTM, CDR2 ANQGSEA. The CDR3 reads CSTCFLGAGGPDTQYF. The CDR3 bases are TGCAGCACTTGTTTCCTTGGAGCGGGGGGCCCAGATACGCAGTATTTT.

V and J are TRBV20-1 and TRBJ2-7, with 10 bases lining up with TRBD1. Trimming cost V 6 bases and J 2 bases; bases outside gene matches: 7. CDR1 is DFQATT and CDR2 is SNEGSKA in the germline V gene (reference sequence). The CDR3 runs 14 residues. In DNA, the CDR3 is TGCAGTGCCAAGACCGGACAGGGGGCCTACGAGCAGTACTTC. Amino acid sequence: CSAKTGQGAYEQYF.

This chain connects TRBV9 to TRBJ2-1, with TRBD2 matching over 8 bases. This CDR3 is built from 14 residues. Germline trimming cut 0 bases from V and 5 bases from J; bases unmatched to any gene: 1. CDR1 and CDR2 from the germline V gene are SGDLS and YYNGEE. In DNA form, the CDR3 reads TGTGCCAGCAGCGTAGTACTAGCGGACAATGAGCAGTTCTTC. Protein: CASSVVLADNEQFF.

The J gene is TRBJ2-3, the V gene TRBV5-1; D uncertain. Germline lookup yields CDR1 SGHRS and CDR2 YFSETQ. Trimming shortened V by 4 bases and J by 5 bases, and 14 bases separated the two germline ends. There are 14 residues in the CDR3. CDR3 loop: CASSPRPAGDTQYF. In DNA, the CDR3 is TGCGCCAGCAGCCCGCGACCTGCAGGAGATACGCAGTATTTT.

CDR3 loop: CASRLGLADNEQYF. The CDR3 DNA is TGCGCCAGCAGGCTGGGACTAGCGGACAATGAGCAGTACTTC. This chain connects TRBV5-1 to TRBJ2-7; TRBD2 matches at 11 bases. V shed 5 bases and J 7 bases; nucleotides not matched to a gene: 8. CDR1 and CDR2 from the germline V gene are SGHRS and YFSETQ. The CDR3 is 14 residues long.

The sample holds many counts of this clonotype. The gene calls are TRBV11-2 and TRBJ2-7; the D gene could be TRBD1 or TRBD2 (5 bases each). In germline, CDR1 is SGHAT, CDR2 FQNNGV. V lost 1 base and J lost 0, with 10 bases in between. This CDR3 is built from 15 residues. In DNA form, the CDR3 reads TGTGCCAGCAGCTTAGCGGGGCACAGCTCCTACGAGCAGTACTTC. Protein product: CASSLAGHSSYEQYF.

Only a few counts were recorded for this clonotype. V gene TRBV7-2 combines with J gene TRBJ2-4; D might be TRBD2 (7 bases). Germline V lookup: CDR1 SGHTA, CDR2 FQGNSA. The germline V and J ends were trimmed by 4 bases and 3 bases, with 19 bases remaining between them. CDR3 length: 17 residues. The CDR3 coding sequence is TGTGCCAGCAGCTCTTCCCGGGGGGCTTTTGGCAAAAACATTCAGTACTTC. Amino acids: CASSSSRGAFGKNIQYF.

This clonotype was recorded only once. Germline and junction disagree at one end, which may indicate a read error. The chain joins TRBV20-1 to TRBJ2-5, with D possibly matching TRBD2 (7 bases). The CDR3 covers 14 residues. Germline V gene data show CDR1 as DFQATT and CDR2 as SNEGSKA (reference sequence). CDR3 coding DNA: TGCGGTGCTAGGGGGGGTCGTGGGCAAGAGACCCAGTACTTC. Its translation: CGARGGRGQETQYF.

The V gene is TRBV5-5, the J gene TRBJ2-1; 10 positions match TRBD2. The V and J ends lost 4 bases and 5 bases, in that order; junction bases with no gene match: 6. Germline-derived CDR1 and CDR2 are SGHKS and YYEKEE (reference sequence). CDR3 length: 15 residues. CDR3 nucleotide sequence: TGTGCCAGCAGCCTACTAGCGGGACGCGACAATGAGCAGTTCTTC. Protein: CASSLLAGRDNEQFF. The full variable domain, in which reference TRBV5-5 and TRBJ2-1 provide the parts outside the CDR3, is DAGVTQSPTHLIKTRGQQVTLRCSPISGHKSVSWYQQVLGQGPQFIFQYYEKEERGRGNFPDRFSARQFPNYSSELNVNALLLGDSALYLCASSLLAGRDNEQFFGPGTRLTVL.

The CDR3: CASSYPAGGGQNTEAFF. CDR3 coding DNA: TGCGCCAGCAGCTACCCCGCGGGAGGAGGACAGAACACTGAAGCTTTCTTT. V usage is TRBV5-1 and J usage is TRBJ1-1, with a possible D match to TRBD1 (5 bases). This CDR3 contains 17 residues. V lost 3 bases and J 1 base, leaving 19 bases between the germline ends. Germline loops: CDR1 SGHRS, CDR2 YFSETQ. The whole variable domain, remainder taken from reference TRBV5-1 and TRBJ1-1, is KAGVTQTPRYLIKTRGQQVTLSCSPISGHRSVSWYQQTPGQGLQFLFEYFSETQRNKGNFPGRFSGRQFSNSRSEMNVSTLELGDSALYLCASSYPAGGGQNTEAFFGQGTRLTVV.

This clonotype has only a few counts. The chain combines TRBV3-1 with TRBJ1-1, with D perhaps TRBD1 (5 bases). The CDR3 is made up of 14 amino acids. Germline V lookup: CDR1 LGHDT, CDR2 YNNKEL (reference sequence). V was trimmed by 5 bases and J by 5 bases, leaving 15 bases between them. The CDR3 reads CASSAQGGETEAFF. Here the CDR3 DNA reads TGTGCCAGCAGCGCTCAGGGAGGTGAGACTGAAGCTTTCTTT.

The V gene is TRBV5-1, the J gene TRBJ2-3, with D possibly TRBD1 on 5 matching bases. The germline V gene encodes CDR1 SGHRS and CDR2 YFSETQ. V was cut by 5 bases and J by 2 bases, with 18 bases left in between. This CDR3 has 16 residues. The CDR3 sequence is CASRPSDSPLTDTQYF. The CDR3 DNA sequence: TGCGCCAGCAGACCCTCAGACAGTCCGCTCACAGATACGCAGTATTTT. The complete variable domain, with remaining parts taken from reference TRBV5-1 and TRBJ2-3, reads KAGVTQTPRYLIKTRGQQVTLSCSPISGHRSVSWYQQTPGQGLQFLFEYFSETQRNKGNFPGRFSGRQFSNSRSEMNVSTLELGDSALYLCASRPSDSPLTDTQYFGPGTRLTVL.

The J gene is TRBJ2-1, the V gene TRBV5-1, with TRBD2 as a possible D gene (5 bases). V lost 4 bases and J 7 bases, leaving 15 bases between the germline ends. This CDR3 spans 14 amino acids. CDR1 is SGHRS and CDR2 is YFSETQ in the germline V gene. The CDR3 coding sequence is TGCGCCAGCAGCGTGGGCGACTACAAGAATGAGCAGTTCTTC. Protein sequence: CASSVGDYKNEQFF.

The gene calls are TRBV20-1 and TRBJ1-5; 7 bases are shared with TRBD1. Germline loops: CDR1 DFQATT, CDR2 SNEGSKA (reference sequence). CDR3 size: 13 residues. J gave up 3 bases and V 3 bases, and 2 bases lay outside the gene matches. As DNA, the CDR3 is TGCAGTGCTAGGACAGGGATCAATCAGCCCCAGCATTTT. This encodes CSARTGINQPQHF.

The rearrangement uses TRBV7-2 and TRBJ2-1; no reliable D call. The germline V gene encodes CDR1 SGHTA and CDR2 FQGNSA. The CDR3 sequence is 15 residues long. Trimming pared 8 bases from V and 2 bases from J, leaving 16 bases between. CDR3 residues: CASRPNLGPYNEQFF. CDR3 in DNA: TGTGCCAGCCGCCCAAACCTAGGCCCCTACAATGAGCAGTTCTTC.

The rearrangement joins TRBV6-5 to TRBJ1-2; 7 bases are shared with TRBD1. The germline gives CDR1 MNHEY, CDR2 SVGAGI. With V trimmed by 6 bases and J by 6 bases, 10 bases remained unmatched. The CDR3 covers 14 residues. The CDR3 coding sequence is TGTGCCAGCAGGGGCACCGGGACAGCACATGGCTACACCTTC. Its translation is CASRGTGTAHGYTF.

This clonotype was counted many times. The J gene is TRBJ2-7, the V gene TRBV18, with TRBD1 identical over 9 bases. CDR3 length equals 12 residues. V lost 8 bases and J lost 7; bases outside the gene matches: 6. Germline V lookup: CDR1 KGHSH, CDR2 LQKENI. CDR3 DNA: TGTGCCAGCAGCCCGGACAGGGGTGAGCAGTACTTC. Its protein is CASSPDRGEQYF.

The chain joins TRBV20-1 to TRBJ1-2; no definite D call. Looked up from germline, CDR1 is DFQATT and CDR2 is SNEGSKA (reference sequence). The CDR3 loop spans 11 amino acids. V lost 5 bases to trimming and J lost 5 bases, with 9 bases between them. The DNA for the CDR3 is TGCAGTGCTGGCGGAGGGTATGGCTACACCTTC. Translation: CSAGGGYGYTF.

The V call is TRBV5-6, the J call TRBJ1-5; maybe TRBD1 (6 bases). V lost 1 base and J 7 bases, leaving 12 bases between the germline ends. Germline-derived CDR1 and CDR2 are SGHDT and YYEEEE. The CDR3 runs 14 residues. The CDR3 spells CASSLTGLRQPQHF. In DNA, the CDR3 is TGTGCCAGCAGCTTGACAGGGCTTCGGCAGCCCCAGCATTTT. Combining the CDR3 with reference TRBV5-6 and TRBJ1-5 gives the whole variable domain DAGVTQSPTHLIKTRGQQVTLRCSPKSGHDTVSWYQQALGQGPQFIFQYYEEEERQRGNFPDRFSGHQFPNYSSELNVNALLLGDSALYLCASSLTGLRQPQHFGDGTRLSIL.

The chain has TRBV3-1 and TRBJ2-7; no clear D. Germline assignment: CDR1 LGHDT and CDR2 YNNKEL (reference sequence). Trimming removed 0 bases from V and 6 bases from J, with 15 bases in between. The CDR3 is 15 amino acids. The CDR3 DNA follows: TGTGCCAGCAGCCAAGACGCCAGGACCACCGGCGAGCAGTACTTC. It encodes CASSQDARTTGEQYF.

This clonotype has a handful of counts. The gene calls are TRBV7-9 and TRBJ1-2; D gene unclear. This CDR3 has 17 amino acids. V was cut by 4 bases and J by 6 bases, with 24 bases left in between. The germline V gene has CDR1 SEHNR and CDR2 FQNEAQ (reference sequence). The chain's CDR3 is CASSSPAIMTGRDGYTF. CDR3 sequence (DNA): TGTGCCAGCAGCTCGCCGGCAATCATGACCGGACGGGATGGCTACACCTTC. Using reference TRBV7-9 and TRBJ1-2 for the parts outside the CDR3, the full variable domain is DTGVSQNPRHKITKRGQNVTFRCDPISEHNRLYWYRQTLGQGPEFLTYFQNEAQLEKSRLLSDRFSAERPKGSFSTLEIQRTEQGDSAMYLCASSSPAIMTGRDGYTFGSGTRLTVV.

This clonotype was observed a handful of times. The J gene is TRBJ2-4, the V gene TRBV10-3, with D maybe TRBD2 (5 bases). The better agreement between TRBJ2-7 and the DNA end casts doubt on the J call. This CDR3 has 14 residues. Germline values: CDR1 ENHRY, CDR2 SYGVKD. The CDR3 loop reads CAISDPREPYEQYF. In DNA, the CDR3 is TGTGCCATCAGTGACCCCCGGGAACCATACGAGCAGTACTTC.

Only one count was recorded for this clonotype. The chain carries TRBV12-3 or TRBV12-4 and TRBJ2-2; possible D gene TRBD2, 5 bases. The CDR3 has 16 residues. Trimming took off 1 base at V and 4 bases at J, with 13 bases between the two ends. The CDR3 sequence is CASSLDLARGTGELFF. Written as DNA, the CDR3 is TGTGCCAGCAGTTTAGATCTTGCACGGGGCACCGGGGAGCTGTTTTTT.

The chain combines TRBV4-1 with TRBJ1-2; tentative D call: TRBD1 (6 bases). The CDR3 consists of 14 residues. Germline loops: CDR1 MGHRA, CDR2 YSYEKL. V was shortened by 5 bases and J by 4 bases, with 14 bases between the two germline ends. Here the CDR3 DNA reads TGCGCCAGCAGCAAAACACAGGGCGCCTATGGCTACACCTTC. Amino acid sequence: CASSKTQGAYGYTF.

In its sample, this clonotype was seen a few times. The chain joins TRBV29-1 to TRBJ2-5; tentatively, D is TRBD1 or TRBD2 (6 bases each). This CDR3 is built from 13 residues. Germline-derived CDR1 and CDR2 are SQVTM and ANQGSEA. Trimming removed 5 bases at V and 6 bases at J, with 16 bases between. CDR3 DNA sequence: TGCAGCGTTAGACGTGAGGGGGGACAGACCCAGTACTTC. This encodes CSVRREGGQTQYF.

The J gene is TRBJ2-3, the V gene TRBV6-5; 9 bases are a match to TRBD1. Germline V CDR1 and CDR2: MNHEY, SVGAGI. The CDR3 runs to 15 residues. Trimming took 5 bases from V and 3 from J; bases not matched to a gene: 6. The chain's CDR3 is CASSRQGVRTDTQYF. CDR3 bases: TGTGCCAGCAGTCGACAGGGGGTCAGAACAGATACGCAGTATTTT.